These 31 T cell receptor beta chains share one sample of origin, sequenced in a study of immune cell composition in non-small cell lung cancer. Assay: immunoSEQ multiplex PCR; the TCRdb copy retains only in-frame clones and omits some. The table has over 4,500 clones, about two thirds seen once. Sequencing input: lung tumor tissue. The receptor source for this set is a human donor with non-small cell lung cancer.

The gene calls are TRBV10-3 and TRBJ1-2; a possible D gene is TRBD1 (5 bases). The germline V and J ends were trimmed by 2 bases and 2 bases, with 9 bases remaining between them. This CDR3 spans 14 amino acids. Looked up from germline, CDR1 is ENHRY and CDR2 is SYGVKD. CDR3 region: CAISEGDWNYGYTF. The CDR3, as DNA: TGTGCCATCAGTGAGGGGGACTGGAACTATGGCTACACCTTC.

Relative to its sample, this clone is large. The J gene is TRBJ1-3, the V gene TRBV9; D remains ambiguous. The V end was cut by 4 bases, the J end by 0 bases, with 5 bases between. The CDR3 consists of 13 residues. Germline V gives CDR1 SGDLS, CDR2 YYNGEE. CDR3 residues: CASSRDSGNTIYF. CDR3 DNA: TGTGCCAGCAGCAGAGACTCTGGAAACACCATATATTTT. The full variable domain, with the rest looked up from reference TRBV9 and TRBJ1-3, is DSGVTQTPKHLITATGQRVTLRCSPRSGDLSVYWYQQSLDQGLQFLIQYYNGEERAKGNILERFSAQQFPDLHSELNLSSLELGDSALYFCASSRDSGNTIYFGEGSWLTVV.

This chain joins TRBV6-5 and TRBJ1-1; D is unresolved. The CDR3 is 14 amino acids. Between the trimmed V and J ends, which lost 5 bases and 6 bases, there was a span of 16 bases. Germline lookup yields CDR1 MNHEY and CDR2 SVGAGI. The CDR3 DNA follows: TGTGCCAGCAGTACCGACCCCCTACAGCCTGAAGCTTTCTTT. As protein: CASSTDPLQPEAFF.

V gene TRBV5-1 combines with J gene TRBJ2-7, with 8 bases lining up with TRBD2. The CDR3 consists of 15 residues. The ends lost 6 bases at V and 7 bases at J; junction bases unmatched: 15. Germline V gene lookup returns CDR1 SGHRS and CDR2 YFSETQ. As DNA, the CDR3 is TGCGCCAGCAATAAAGCGGGAGAGGGTACGTGGGAGCAGTACTTC. Protein product: CASNKAGEGTWEQYF.

The chain recombines TRBV6-1 with TRBJ2-3; possibly TRBD2 for D (5 bases). Trimming cost V 4 bases and J 2 bases, with 10 bases left between them. The CDR3 is 14 residues long. CDR1 is MNHNS and CDR2 is SASEGT in the germline V gene. As DNA, the CDR3 is TGTGCCAGCAGTGGGTGGGGAGACACAGATACGCAGTATTTT. It codes for CASSGWGDTDTQYF.

The V call is TRBV6-4, the J call TRBJ2-3; a weak D match, TRBD2 (5 bases). The CDR3 is 14 amino acids. The V gene lost 5 bases and the J gene lost 1 base, with 10 bases spanning the gap. CDR1 is MRHNA, CDR2 SNTAGT, per germline. This CDR3 is CASSYMEGTDTQYF. CDR3 DNA sequence: TGTGCCAGCAGTTACATGGAGGGCACAGATACGCAGTATTTT.

The chain is built from TRBV7-2 and TRBJ1-2; 9 positions match TRBD1. This CDR3 has 14 amino acids. Losses at the gene ends were 1 base for V and 13 bases for J; bases not matched to a gene: 10. CDR1 and CDR2 (germline): SGHTA, FQGNSA. The CDR3 is CASSLGAQGQGFTF. For the CDR3, the DNA is TGTGCCAGCAGCTTAGGGGCACAGGGACAGGGATTCACCTTC.

This clone was observed a few times. The chain is built from TRBV5-4 and TRBJ2-6, with unresolved D. Germline V gene lookup returns CDR1 SGHNT and CDR2 YYREEE (reference sequence). This CDR3 spans 14 amino acids. V lost 2 bases to trimming and J lost 4 bases, with 7 bases between them. The CDR3 DNA reads TGTGCCAGCAGCTTCCTTCTGGGGGCCAACGTCCTGACTTTC. Its translation: CASSFLLGANVLTF.

The rearrangement joins TRBV28 to TRBJ2-5; TRBD1 matches at 7 bases. The J call is doubtful: the DNA matches TRBJ2-7 better. Germline loops: CDR1 MDHEN, CDR2 SYDVKM. CDR3 length: 13 residues. CDR3 loop: CASSPGQTYEQYF. The CDR3 DNA follows: TGTGCCAGCAGTCCGGGACAGACCTACGAGCAGTACTTC.

Judged by abundance, this clone is medium-sized. The rearrangement joins TRBV28 to TRBJ2-4, with TRBD2 matching over 8 bases. V gave up 6 bases and J gave up 8 bases; unmatched junction bases: 6. Germline lookup yields CDR1 MDHEN and CDR2 SYDVKM. The CDR3 sequence is 13 residues long. The CDR3 DNA follows: TGTGCCAGCAGCCCGGTCGGGGGGGACATTCAGTACTTC. Protein product: CASSPVGGDIQYF.

The chain carries TRBV28 and TRBJ1-5; D unclear. Germline V gene lookup returns CDR1 MDHEN and CDR2 SYDVKM. CDR3 size: 12 residues. V was cut by 6 bases and J by 5 bases, with 8 bases left in between. The chain's CDR3 is CASRYRDQPQHF. For the CDR3, the DNA is TGTGCCAGCAGGTACCGGGATCAGCCCCAGCATTTT.

Here the CDR3 reads CASSSRTTGSYNEQFF. For the CDR3, the DNA is TGTGCCAGCAGCTCCAGGACAACCGGCTCCTACAATGAGCAGTTCTTC. V is TRBV7-2 and J is TRBJ2-1; weak D call: TRBD1 (5 bases). The V and J ends lost 4 bases and 0 bases respectively, with 13 bases between them. Germline V gives CDR1 SGHTA, CDR2 FQGNSA. This CDR3 comprises 16 residues.

In the case of this clone: At the DNA level, this CDR3 is encoded by other sequences in the same sample as well. CDR3 sequence (DNA): TGTGCCAGCAGCCCGGGGGGGAACACCATATATTTT. It specifies CASSPGGNTIYF. This chain connects TRBV27 to TRBJ1-3; tentatively, D is TRBD1 (5 bases). Germline assignment: CDR1 MNHEY and CDR2 SMNVEV (reference sequence). The CDR3 contains 12 residues. The germline V and J ends were trimmed by 6 bases and 7 bases, with 10 bases remaining between them.

CDR3 DNA: TGTGCCAGCAGTACACGCTTCGGACTAGCGGGACTCTACTCCTACGAGCAGTACTTC. Translated, it gives CASSTRFGLAGLYSYEQYF. The J gene is TRBJ2-7, the V gene TRBV27; 12 nucleotides match TRBD2. The CDR3 totals 19 residues. Germline V lookup: CDR1 MNHEY, CDR2 SMNVEV (reference sequence). Unmatched junction bases numbered 14, after V lost 5 bases and J lost 0 bases.

This rearrangement joins TRBV7-6 to TRBJ2-7, with 8 bases lining up with TRBD1. CDR3 size: 14 residues. V gave up 5 bases and J gave up 7 bases; unmatched junction bases: 10. Germline V CDR1 and CDR2: SGHVS, FNYEAQ. The DNA for the CDR3 is TGTGCCAGCAGCCCCGGAACAGGGGGTGGGGAGCAGTACTTC. Protein product: CASSPGTGGGEQYF.

The V call is TRBV7-8, the J call TRBJ1-2; TRBD1 might be the D (6 bases). The CDR3 covers 15 residues. V gave up 6 bases and J gave up 6 bases, with 20 bases separating them. Germline CDR1 and CDR2: SGHVS and FQNEAQ. The CDR3 region has the DNA TGTGCCAGCAGATACGGGACATCCCAAGGGGATGGCTACACCTTC. It yields the protein CASRYGTSQGDGYTF.

The genes are TRBV5-3 and TRBJ2-1, with 12 bases fitting TRBD2. TRBV5-3 is reported as an ORF; its role is uncertain. Unmatched junction bases numbered 3, after V lost 4 bases and J lost 4 bases. The CDR3 runs 15 residues. This chain's CDR3 is CARSPGLAGYNEQFF. CDR3 sequence (DNA): TGTGCCAGAAGCCCCGGACTAGCGGGATACAATGAGCAGTTCTTC.

The table lists this clone with a few counts. The J gene is TRBJ2-1, the V gene TRBV6-5; D is perhaps TRBD2 (5 bases). Germline-derived CDR1 and CDR2 are MNHEY and SVGAGI. CDR3 size: 13 residues. V gave up 4 bases and J gave up 8 bases, with 12 bases separating them. The CDR3: CASSLGEGDEQFF. CDR3 DNA: TGTGCCAGCAGTTTAGGTGAGGGCGATGAGCAGTTCTTC.

The gene calls are TRBV7-3 and TRBJ2-1; D is undetermined. V was pared by 1 base and J by 7 bases, with 8 bases between. CDR3 length: 13 amino acids. CDR1 is SGHTA, CDR2 FQGTGA, per germline. Here the CDR3 reads CASSLILGNEQFF. DNA of the CDR3: TGTGCCAGCAGCTTAATCCTCGGGAATGAGCAGTTCTTC.

The J gene is TRBJ1-1, the V gene TRBV30; D is ambiguous. The germline gives CDR1 GTSNPN, CDR2 SVGIG (reference sequence). The CDR3 sequence is 13 residues long. Trimming cost V 4 bases and J 1 base, with 10 bases left between them. CDR3: CAWKRLQNTEAFF. Written as DNA, the CDR3 is TGTGCCTGGAAACGACTCCAGAACACTGAAGCTTTCTTT.

The chain joins TRBV28 to TRBJ1-1; D is ambiguous. Germline CDR1 and CDR2: MDHEN and SYDVKM. The CDR3 sequence is 14 residues long. The ends were cut back, 2 bases at V and 6 bases at J, with 13 bases in the middle. Here the CDR3 reads CASSLEYVAAEAFF. In nucleotides, the CDR3 is TGTGCCAGCAGTTTAGAGTACGTAGCGGCTGAAGCTTTCTTT.

V usage is TRBV28 and J usage is TRBJ2-1; D may be TRBD2 (6 bases). Germline V gene lookup returns CDR1 MDHEN and CDR2 SYDVKM. Trimming removed 5 bases at V and 5 bases at J, with 13 bases between. CDR3 size: 14 residues. The CDR3 spells CASSLLGGHNEQFF. The CDR3 nucleotides read TGTGCCAGCAGTCTCCTGGGGGGACACAATGAGCAGTTCTTC.

This clone was observed a few times. The chain carries TRBV4-3 and TRBJ1-2, with 9 bases matching TRBD1. The CDR3 spans 15 residues. The germline V gene has CDR1 LGHNA and CDR2 YSLEER. Losses at the gene ends were 0 bases for V and 7 bases for J; bases not matched to a gene: 6. DNA for the CDR3: TGCGCCAGCAGCCAAGAACAGGGGGCCATTTCTGGCTACACCTTC. This encodes CASSQEQGAISGYTF.

The chain joins TRBV7-6 to TRBJ2-7; TRBD2 agrees at 14 bases. CDR3 size: 17 residues. CDR1 is SGHVS and CDR2 is FNYEAQ in the germline V gene. V trimming: 5 bases; J trimming: 3 bases; junction bases outside the gene matches: 9. Here the CDR3 reads CASSRGTSGSGGYEQYF. The CDR3 region has the DNA TGTGCCAGCAGCCGCGGGACTAGCGGGAGCGGCGGCTACGAGCAGTACTTC.

This chain joins TRBV28 and TRBJ2-7; D might be TRBD1 (5 bases). CDR1 and CDR2 (germline): MDHEN, SYDVKM. The V gene lost 4 bases and the J gene lost 0 bases, with 10 bases spanning the gap. CDR3 length: 14 residues. The CDR3 is CASSSRQNSYEQYF. The DNA of the CDR3 is TGTGCCAGCAGTTCCCGACAGAACTCCTACGAGCAGTACTTC. Drawing the rest from reference TRBV28 and TRBJ2-7, the complete variable domain is DVKVTQSSRYLVKRTGEKVFLECVQDMDHENMFWYRQDPGLGLRLIYFSYDVKMKEKGDIPEGYSVSREKKERFSLILESASTNQTSMYLCASSSRQNSYEQYFGPGTRLTVT.

This chain joins TRBV10-3 and TRBJ1-2, with D possibly being TRBD1 (5 bases). The germline V gene has CDR1 ENHRY and CDR2 SYGVKD. The CDR3 covers 13 residues. V was trimmed by 10 bases and J by 7 bases, leaving 19 bases between them. The CDR3 bases are TGTGCCACTAGTAGGGGAGGTGAGGGTGGCTACACCTTC. This encodes CATSRGGEGGYTF.

This rearrangement joins TRBV7-6 to TRBJ2-1; possibly TRBD1 for D (6 bases). This CDR3 region has 14 residues. The germline V gene has CDR1 SGHVS and CDR2 FNYEAQ. V lost 0 bases to trimming and J lost 8 bases, with 11 bases between them. This CDR3 reads CASSLAQGMHEQFF. CDR3 DNA: TGTGCCAGCAGCTTAGCGCAGGGGATGCATGAGCAGTTCTTC.

Concerning this clone: The same CDR3 is also encoded by other DNA sequences in this sample. V usage is TRBV4-3 and J usage is TRBJ1-5; the D gene is possibly TRBD1 (5 bases). Trimming left V 3 bases short and J 0 bases short, with 12 bases between. CDR1 is LGHNA and CDR2 is YSLEER in the germline V gene. The CDR3 is 16 amino acids. In DNA form, the CDR3 reads TGCGCCAGCAGCCAGGAATGGACAAATAGCAATCAGCCCCAGCATTTT. Its protein product is CASSQEWTNSNQPQHF.

The chain carries TRBV7-9 and TRBJ1-4; D uncertain. Germline assignment: CDR1 SEHNR and CDR2 FQNEAQ (reference sequence). The CDR3 loop spans 13 amino acids. Trimming left V 5 bases short and J 5 bases short, with 9 bases between. The CDR3 here is CASSQEENEKLFF. For the CDR3, the DNA is TGTGCCAGCAGCCAGGAGGAAAATGAAAAACTGTTTTTT.

This clone was seen just once. The chain recombines TRBV30 with TRBJ1-5; no clear D. Germline V gene sequence: CDR1 GTSNPN, CDR2 SVGIG (reference sequence). The CDR3 runs to 12 residues. CDR3 nucleotide sequence: TGTGCTATAGACCGGAGGAATCAGCCCCAGCATTTT. This sequence encodes CAIDRRNQPQHF.

The genes are TRBV10-3 and TRBJ2-3, with 7 bases matching TRBD2. The V and J ends lost 3 bases and 5 bases, in that order; junction bases with no gene match: 11. Germline V gives CDR1 ENHRY, CDR2 SYGVKD. This CDR3 spans 16 amino acids. CDR3 nucleotide sequence: TGTGCCATCAGTGAAAGGGCTAGCGGAGGCGGAGATACGCAGTATTTT. It yields the protein CAISERASGGGDTQYF.